The rows below give T cell receptor beta chains drawn from one sample of a study of cytomegalovirus exposure and HLA in healthy donors. The repertoire was sequenced with immunoSEQ multiplex PCR; TCRdb's copy has only in-frame clones and lacks some. The data hold 150,000 to 200,000 clones, with 80% to 90% observed a single time. Sequencing was done on a sample of PBMCs. These TCRs come from a woman between 25 and 40 years old in good health and CMV-seronegative. Both conserved end residues are part of each CDR3. Part of the rows lack a size; the others show once, few, many or a class for expanded clones.

V gene: TRBV6-1
clone size: -
CDR3 length: 13
CDR3 protein: CASSEGHSYEQYF

V gene: TRBV6-5
clone size: -
CDR3 length: 13
CDR3 protein: CASRQGQGHEQYF

V gene: TRBV27
clone size: -
CDR3 length: 12
CDR3 protein: CASGTSSYEQYF

V gene: TRBV7-2
clone size: -
CDR3 length: 18
CDR3 protein: CASSLRSGSVGVGETQYF

V gene: TRBV11-2
clone size: -
CDR3 length: 12
CDR3 protein: CASSGGYREQYF

V gene: TRBV13
clone size: -
CDR3 length: 14
CDR3 protein: CASSSLDTGDIQYF

V gene: TRBV9
clone size: few
CDR3 length: 14
CDR3 protein: CASTPAWDNTEAFF

V gene: TRBV15
clone size: once
CDR3 length: 16
CDR3 protein: CATSILGGLANNEQFF

V gene: TRBV5-6
clone size: -
CDR3 length: 15
CDR3 protein: CASRVRGLSSYEQYF

V gene: TRBV5-6
clone size: -
CDR3 length: 14
CDR3 protein: CASSLMGQGSGYTF

V gene: TRBV28
clone size: once
CDR3 length: 11
CDR3 protein: CASSSPDEQYF

V gene: TRBV5-6
clone size: -
CDR3 length: 15
CDR3 protein: CASSWGLKGETEAFF

V gene: TRBV25-1
clone size: -
CDR3 length: 13
CDR3 protein: CASSYGTSGEQYF

V gene: TRBV9
clone size: once
CDR3 length: 15
CDR3 protein: CASSATATLNEKLFF

V gene: TRBV5-6
clone size: once
CDR3 length: 18
CDR3 protein: CASSLGVGGGTSGNTIYF

V gene: TRBV27
clone size: -
CDR3 length: 15
CDR3 protein: CASRNRDRGVYEQYF

V gene: TRBV6-5
clone size: -
CDR3 length: 14
CDR3 protein: CASSSQTQQDTQYF

V gene: TRBV27
clone size: -
CDR3 length: 15
CDR3 protein: CASSVWTGGKNEQFF

V gene: TRBV27
clone size: few
CDR3 length: 13
CDR3 protein: CASSLAGGYEQYF

V gene: TRBV19
clone size: -
CDR3 length: 17
CDR3 protein: CATKMLAGGPTTGELFF

V gene: TRBV7-2
clone size: -
CDR3 length: 12
CDR3 protein: CASSHSDRIPKF

V gene: TRBV7-6
clone size: -
CDR3 length: 15
CDR3 protein: CASSPTQGGTYGYTF

V gene: TRBV7-2
clone size: -
CDR3 length: 17
CDR3 protein: CASSSRLAGHPLFEQYF

V gene: TRBV5-6
clone size: -
CDR3 length: 12
CDR3 protein: CASSRGNYGYTF

V gene: TRBV10-1
clone size: -
CDR3 length: 15
CDR3 protein: CASSENPTSGNTIYF

V gene: TRBV11-2
clone size: few
CDR3 length: 15
CDR3 protein: CASSVLGGNTGELFF

V gene: TRBV29-1
clone size: -
CDR3 length: 13
CDR3 protein: CSVGGVTGSLDTF

V gene: TRBV28
clone size: -
CDR3 length: 14
CDR3 protein: CASSFRAGQETQYF

V gene: TRBV7-2
clone size: -
CDR3 length: 16
CDR3 protein: CASSLSASSYNSPLHF

V gene: TRBV2
clone size: -
CDR3 length: 13
CDR3 protein: CASSGPSNQPQHF

V gene: TRBV7-9
clone size: -
CDR3 length: 14
CDR3 protein: CASSSLEAGETQYF

V gene: TRBV9
clone size: few
CDR3 length: 19
CDR3 protein: CASSAATFPGQVYTGELFF

V gene: TRBV4-3
clone size: few
CDR3 length: 16
CDR3 protein: CASSQGDRVNTGELFF

V gene: TRBV2
clone size: -
CDR3 length: 14
CDR3 protein: CARGTGTGLDGYTF

V gene: TRBV7-2
clone size: -
CDR3 length: 14
CDR3 protein: CASSFDRVNYGYTF

V gene: TRBV28
clone size: -
CDR3 length: 16
CDR3 protein: CASSLGVGGGNYGYTF

V gene: TRBV6-4
clone size: -
CDR3 length: 17
CDR3 protein: CASRGRGESGSNQPQHF

V gene: TRBV5-4
clone size: -
CDR3 length: 16
CDR3 protein: CASSLGGGLIPYEQYF

V gene: TRBV18
clone size: -
CDR3 length: 13
CDR3 protein: CASSRKGAGELFF

V gene: TRBV2
clone size: -
CDR3 length: 13
CDR3 protein: CASSDRGVEKLFF

V gene: TRBV9
clone size: -
CDR3 length: 14
CDR3 protein: CASSARGQGSGYTF

V gene: TRBV18
clone size: -
CDR3 length: 16
CDR3 protein: CASSRRPTGDGETQYF

V gene: TRBV19
clone size: -
CDR3 length: 14
CDR3 protein: CASSIQPGANVLTF

V gene: TRBV7-2
clone size: -
CDR3 length: 14
CDR3 protein: CASSLSFRNTEAFF

V gene: TRBV28
clone size: -
CDR3 length: 11
CDR3 protein: CASSLGNEQFF

V gene: TRBV7-2
clone size: -
CDR3 length: 14
CDR3 protein: CASSLGLASDAIYF